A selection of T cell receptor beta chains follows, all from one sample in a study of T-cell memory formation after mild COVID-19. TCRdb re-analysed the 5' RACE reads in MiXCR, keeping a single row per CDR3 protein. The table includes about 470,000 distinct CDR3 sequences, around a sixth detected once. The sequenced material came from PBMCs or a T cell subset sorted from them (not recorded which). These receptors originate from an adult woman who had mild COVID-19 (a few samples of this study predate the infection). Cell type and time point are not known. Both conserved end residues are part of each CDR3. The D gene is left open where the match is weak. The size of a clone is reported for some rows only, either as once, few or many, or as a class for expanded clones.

DNA: TGTGCCAGCTCACCCGGGGGGCAGGGCAATCAGCCCCAGCATTTT; CDR3: CASSPGGQGNQPQHF; size: once; D: -; V: TRBV18; J: TRBJ1-5
DNA: TGTGCCAGCAGCATCACCCCGGGACTAGCGGGGTACAATGAGCAGTTCTTC; CDR3: CASSITPGLAGYNEQFF; size: -; D: TRBD2; V: TRBV7-3; J: TRBJ2-1
DNA: TGTGCCAGCTCACCCACAGGCTACAATGAGCAGTTCTTC; CDR3: CASSPTGYNEQFF; size: many; D: -; V: TRBV18; J: TRBJ2-1
DNA: TGTGCCAGCTCACCACAGCGGGAGAGACACGAGACCCAGTACTTC; CDR3: CASSPQRERHETQYF; size: few; D: TRBD2; V: TRBV18; J: TRBJ2-5
DNA: TGTGCCATCAGTCATGCAGGGGCTGATTCACCCCTCCACTTT; CDR3: CAISHAGADSPLHF; size: -; D: -; V: TRBV10-3; J: TRBJ1-6
DNA: TGCAGTACCATCTTACAGGGATACAATGAGCAGTTCTTC; CDR3: CSTILQGYNEQFF; size: -; D: -; V: TRBV20-1; J: TRBJ2-1
DNA: TGTGCCAGCAGCTTAGGGCCGGGTTTCTACGAGCAGTACTTC; CDR3: CASSLGPGFYEQYF; size: few; D: -; V: TRBV7-9; J: TRBJ2-7
DNA: TGTGCCAGCAGCCAAGATTTATCAGAGCCCTACGAGCAGTACTTC; CDR3: CASSQDLSEPYEQYF; size: -; D: -; V: TRBV3-1; J: TRBJ2-7
DNA: TGTGCCAGCAGTGCGTTCGAAGGGGGCTACTATGGCTACACCTTC; CDR3: CASSAFEGGYYGYTF; size: many; D: TRBD1; V: TRBV25-1; J: TRBJ1-2
DNA: TGTGCCAGCAGCGTAGATACGGGAGAATACAATGAGCAGTTCTTC; CDR3: CASSVDTGEYNEQFF; size: few; D: -; V: TRBV9; J: TRBJ2-1
DNA: TGTGCCAGCAGTTCCGGGACACAGAACACTGAAGCTTTCTTT; CDR3: CASSSGTQNTEAFF; size: few; D: -; V: TRBV6-5; J: TRBJ1-1
DNA: TGTGCCAGCAGTTTTGGGGACAGGGGGACAGATACGCAGTATTTT; CDR3: CASSFGDRGTDTQYF; size: many; D: TRBD1; V: TRBV12-3/TRBV12-4; J: TRBJ2-3
DNA: TGTGCCAGCAGCCCCGGACATCAAGAGACCCAGTACTTC; CDR3: CASSPGHQETQYF; size: -; D: -; V: TRBV11-3; J: TRBJ2-5
DNA: TGTGCCAGCAGCGAAGGAGGGGGCCCGAACACCGGGGAGCTGTTTTTT; CDR3: CASSEGGGPNTGELFF; size: few; D: -; V: TRBV9; J: TRBJ2-2
DNA: TGCAGCGTTGATTTACCAAACAGGGCCAATGAGCAGTTCTTC; CDR3: CSVDLPNRANEQFF; size: -; D: -; V: TRBV29-1; J: TRBJ2-1
DNA: TGTGCCAGCAGCGTAGACAGGGGCCGCTATGGCTACACCTTC; CDR3: CASSVDRGRYGYTF; size: -; D: TRBD1; V: TRBV9; J: TRBJ1-2
DNA: TGCGCCAGCAGCCAAGAGCCGGGACTAGCGGGCGAGCAGTACTTC; CDR3: CASSQEPGLAGEQYF; size: many; D: TRBD2; V: TRBV4-1; J: TRBJ2-7
DNA: TGTGCCAGCAGCCAAGTAGCGGGACAGGGGACCTACGAGCAGTACTTC; CDR3: CASSQVAGQGTYEQYF; size: few; D: TRBD1; V: TRBV3-1; J: TRBJ2-7
DNA: TGTGCCAGCAGCTTGGAGTGGGCGGAGACCTACGAGCAGTACTTC; CDR3: CASSLEWAETYEQYF; size: -; D: -; V: TRBV5-5; J: TRBJ2-7
DNA: TGTGCCAGCAGTTACTCGGGACATTTACCGAACACTGAAGCTTTCTTT; CDR3: CASSYSGHLPNTEAFF; size: few; D: -; V: TRBV6-2/TRBV6-3; J: TRBJ1-1
DNA: TGTGCCAGCAGTTACTCAGAGCGGAGAAATCAAGAGACCCAGTACTTC; CDR3: CASSYSERRNQETQYF; size: -; D: -; V: TRBV6-6; J: TRBJ2-5
DNA: TGTGCCAGCAGCCCGCGAGTGCCACGGGAAGCTTTCTTT; CDR3: CASSPRVPREAFF; size: few; D: -; V: TRBV3-1; J: TRBJ1-1
DNA: TGTGCCAGCTCACCCAGGATCGGGCAGGTGCACCTCGGCGACCAAGAGACCCAGTACTTC; CDR3: CASSPRIGQVHLGDQETQYF; size: few; D: -; V: TRBV18; J: TRBJ2-5
DNA: TGTGCCAGCAGTTCCGCTGGGGGGTTCCCCTATGGCTACACCTTC; CDR3: CASSSAGGFPYGYTF; size: few; D: -; V: TRBV27; J: TRBJ1-2
DNA: TGTGCCAGCCTAATGGGCAATCAGCCCCAGCATTTT; CDR3: CASLMGNQPQHF; size: -; D: -; V: TRBV6-8; J: TRBJ1-5
DNA: TGCGCCAGCAGCCCCCAGACCACTAACAATGAGCAGTTCTTC; CDR3: CASSPQTTNNEQFF; size: many; D: -; V: TRBV5-1; J: TRBJ2-1
DNA: TGCGCCAGCAGCTACTCTGACGACACCGGGGAGCTGTTTTTT; CDR3: CASSYSDDTGELFF; size: -; D: -; V: TRBV5-1; J: TRBJ2-2
DNA: TGTGCCAGCAGGGGGGGAGGAACCTACGAGCAGTACTTC; CDR3: CASRGGGTYEQYF; size: -; D: -; V: TRBV3-1; J: TRBJ2-7
DNA: TGCGCCAGCAGCTTGGATCCGGGACCACCCTCTGGAAACACCATATATTTT; CDR3: CASSLDPGPPSGNTIYF; size: few; D: -; V: TRBV5-1; J: TRBJ1-3
DNA: TGTGCCACCAGTGATTCGGGGACTAGCCGCCATGAGCAGTTCTTC; CDR3: CATSDSGTSRHEQFF; size: -; D: TRBD2; V: TRBV24-1; J: TRBJ2-1
DNA: TGTGCCAGCAGCTTGATCGCGGGTACCGGGGAGCTGTTTTTT; CDR3: CASSLIAGTGELFF; size: -; D: -; V: TRBV5-5; J: TRBJ2-2
DNA: TGTGCCAGCAAGAGGCAACCAACCACTGAAGCTTTCTTT; CDR3: CASKRQPTTEAFF; size: -; D: -; V: TRBV2; J: TRBJ1-1
DNA: TGTGCCAGCAGTCGATTCGGACAGGGGGCGGGAGGGGAGCTGTTTTTT; CDR3: CASSRFGQGAGGELFF; size: few; D: TRBD1; V: TRBV7-2; J: TRBJ2-2
DNA: TGCGCCAGCAGCCCTTTTTCTACAGGGGCTCCTAATTACGAGCAGTACTTC; CDR3: CASSPFSTGAPNYEQYF; size: few; D: TRBD1; V: TRBV4-1; J: TRBJ2-7
DNA: TGCATCCCCCGAGGGGGGGAGGATCAGCCCCAGCATTTT; CDR3: CIPRGGEDQPQHF; size: -; D: -; V: TRBV20-1; J: TRBJ1-5
DNA: TGTGCCAGCCAAAGCGAGACCCAGTACTTC; CDR3: CASQSETQYF; size: few; D: -; V: TRBV7-9; J: TRBJ2-5
DNA: TGTGCCAGCTCACCTAAGTTGTCTTTCGAGCTCCAAGAGACCCAGTACTTC; CDR3: CASSPKLSFELQETQYF; size: -; D: -; V: TRBV18; J: TRBJ2-5
DNA: TGTGCCAGCTCACCCCGGGACACTGGCCAGCAGCCTTGGGAGACCCAGTACTTC; CDR3: CASSPRDTGQQPWETQYF; size: many; D: -; V: TRBV18; J: TRBJ2-5
DNA: TGTGCCAGCAGCCAAATGGGGCGGGGGGGAGTTGATACGCAGTATTTT; CDR3: CASSQMGRGGVDTQYF; size: -; D: TRBD2; V: TRBV3-1; J: TRBJ2-3
DNA: TGTGCCAGCAGCGTCGGGGGACAGGGAGATCAGCCCCAGCATTTT; CDR3: CASSVGGQGDQPQHF; size: few; D: TRBD1; V: TRBV9; J: TRBJ1-5
DNA: TGTGCCAGCAGTTTCGGACAGGCTAACTATGGCTACACCTTC; CDR3: CASSFGQANYGYTF; size: -; D: TRBD1; V: TRBV27; J: TRBJ1-2
DNA: TGTGCCAGCAGCGCCTCATCTGGCGGGAGATCAAGAAACATTCAGTACTTC; CDR3: CASSASSGGRSRNIQYF; size: -; D: TRBD2; V: TRBV7-2; J: TRBJ2-4